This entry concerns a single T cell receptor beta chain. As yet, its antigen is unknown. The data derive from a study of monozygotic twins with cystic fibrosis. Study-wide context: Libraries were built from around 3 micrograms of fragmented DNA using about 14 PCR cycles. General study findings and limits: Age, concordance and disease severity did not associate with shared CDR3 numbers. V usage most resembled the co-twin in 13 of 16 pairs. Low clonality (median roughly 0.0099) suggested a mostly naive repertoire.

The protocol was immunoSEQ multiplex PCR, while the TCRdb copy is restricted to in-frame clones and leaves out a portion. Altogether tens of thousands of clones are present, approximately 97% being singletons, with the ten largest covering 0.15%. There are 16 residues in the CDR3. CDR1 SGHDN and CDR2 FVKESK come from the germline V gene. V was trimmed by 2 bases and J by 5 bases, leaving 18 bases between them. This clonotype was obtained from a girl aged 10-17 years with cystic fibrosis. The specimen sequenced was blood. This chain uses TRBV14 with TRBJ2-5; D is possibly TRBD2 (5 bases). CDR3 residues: CASSQTPGFIGETQYF. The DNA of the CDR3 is TGTGCCAGCAGCCAAACTCCGGGATTTATCGGGGAGACCCAGTACTTC.